This passage covers 5 T cell receptor beta chains from one sample sequenced in a study of precursors of human CD4 cytotoxic T cells. Sorted CD4+ central memory, effector memory, IL-7R-high TEMRA and IL-7R-negative TEMRA cells underwent bulk UMI sequencing. TCRdb used MiXCR to reprocess the reads, holding one entry per CDR3 protein. The sample lists about 660 distinct CDR3 sequences; over 15% were seen once. Sequencing was done on a sample of memory CD4+ T cells from blood (PBMCs). Receptors were obtained from a human donor in good health.

The gene calls are TRBV24-1 and TRBJ2-3, with TRBD2 identical over 12 bases. Trimming removed 8 bases from V and 3 bases from J; junction bases left unmatched: 2. The CDR3 is 14 residues long. CDR1 KGHDR and CDR2 SFDVKD come from the germline V gene. CDR3 amino acids: CATTSGRATDTQYF. CDR3 DNA sequence: TGTGCCACCACTAGCGGGAGGGCTACAGATACGCAGTATTTT.

This clonotype turned up a few times. The rearrangement uses TRBV7-8 and TRBJ2-2; TRBD1 is a possible D gene (5 bases). The germline gives CDR1 SGHVS, CDR2 FQNEAQ. CDR3 length: 15 residues. The V and J ends lost 7 bases and 6 bases respectively, with 18 bases between them. CDR3: CASTTRQGVSGELFF. As DNA, the CDR3 is TGTGCCAGCACCACCCGCCAGGGTGTATCCGGGGAGCTGTTTTTT.

A note on this clonotype: It may be a read error: a sequence one base away is much more abundant. The rearrangement uses TRBV28 and TRBJ2-3; tentative D call: TRBD1 (5 bases). The germline V and J ends were trimmed by 1 base and 5 bases, with 13 bases remaining between them. Germline assignment: CDR1 MDHEN and CDR2 SYDVKM. The CDR3 length is 15 residues. CDR3 DNA sequence: TGTGCCAGCAGTTTATTCCAGGGCCGGGTAGATACGCAGTATTTT. It codes for CASSLFQGRVDTQYF. Drawing the rest from reference TRBV28 and TRBJ2-3, the complete variable domain is DVKVTQSSRYLVKRTGEKVFLECVQDMDHENMFWYRQDPGLGLRLIYFSYDVKMKEKGDIPEGYSVSREKKERFSLILESASTNQTSMYLCASSLFQGRVDTQYFGPGTRLTVL.

The genes are TRBV12-3 or TRBV12-4 and TRBJ2-7, with D perhaps matching TRBD2 (6 bases). V was shortened by 5 bases and J by 4 bases, with 12 bases between the two germline ends. The CDR3 totals 13 residues. The CDR3 DNA reads TGTGCCAGCAGTCTGGTGGAGGGATACGAGCAGTACGTC. Protein: CASSLVEGYEQYV.

This clonotype has a handful of counts. V and J are TRBV20-1 and TRBJ2-2, with D possibly being TRBD1 or TRBD2 (6 bases each). With 6 bases removed from V and 6 bases from J, the gap between germline ends came to 20 bases. Germline V gene lookup returns CDR1 DFQATT and CDR2 SNEGSKA (reference sequence). The CDR3 covers 15 residues. The CDR3 sequence: CSAEVGGANSGELFF. The CDR3 bases are TGCAGTGCGGAGGTGGGGGGCGCGAATTCCGGGGAGCTGTTTTTT.